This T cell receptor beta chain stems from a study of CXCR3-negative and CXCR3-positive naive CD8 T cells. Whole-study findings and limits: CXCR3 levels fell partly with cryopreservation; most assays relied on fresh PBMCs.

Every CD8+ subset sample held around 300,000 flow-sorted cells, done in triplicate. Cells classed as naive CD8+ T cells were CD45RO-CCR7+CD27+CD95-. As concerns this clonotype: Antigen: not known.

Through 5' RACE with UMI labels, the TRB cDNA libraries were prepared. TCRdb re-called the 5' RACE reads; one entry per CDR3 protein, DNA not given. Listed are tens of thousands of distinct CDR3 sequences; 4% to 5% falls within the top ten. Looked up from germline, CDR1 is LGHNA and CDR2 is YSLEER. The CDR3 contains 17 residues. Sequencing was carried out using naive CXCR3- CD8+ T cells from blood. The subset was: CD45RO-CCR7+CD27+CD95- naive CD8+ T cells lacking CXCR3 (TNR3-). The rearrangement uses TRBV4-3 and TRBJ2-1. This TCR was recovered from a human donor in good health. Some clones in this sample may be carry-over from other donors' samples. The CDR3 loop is CASSQEMPIGSYNEQFF.